These 8 T cell receptor beta chains were sequenced from one sample in a study of blood T cell repertoires in COVID-19. Produced via immunoSEQ multiplex PCR; TCRdb's table is partial and in-frame only. The data contain 180,000 or so clones, 60% to 85% of them singletons. Sequencing input: peripheral blood. The receptors come from a woman aged 45-65 years with active or convalescent COVID-19.

The chain has TRBV19 and TRBJ2-1; D is possibly TRBD1 (5 bases). The germline CDR1 and CDR2 sequences are LNHDA and SQIVND (reference sequence). The CDR3 extends over 17 amino acids. V lost 3 bases to trimming and J lost 4 bases, with 19 bases between them. CDR3 nucleotides: TGTGCCAGTAGTATGGGCCCAGGGATCGTGGGATACAATGAGCAGTTCTTC. This codes for CASSMGPGIVGYNEQFF. The complete variable domain, with remaining parts taken from reference TRBV19 and TRBJ2-1, reads DGGITQSPKYLFRKEGQNVTLSCEQNLNHDAMYWYRQDPGQGLRLIYYSQIVNDFQKGDIAEGYSVSREKKESFPLTVTSAQKNPTAFYLCASSMGPGIVGYNEQFFGPGTRLTVL.

The chain uses TRBV30 and TRBJ1-1; 7 bases align to TRBD1. With V trimmed by 2 bases and J by 0 bases, 3 bases remained unmatched. The CDR3 sequence is 14 residues long. CDR1 is GTSNPN and CDR2 is SVGIG in the germline V gene (reference sequence). DNA for the CDR3: TGTGCCTGGAGTAGGGGGCACCTGAACACTGAAGCTTTCTTT. This codes for CAWSRGHLNTEAFF.

The rearrangement joins TRBV6-2 or TRBV6-3 to TRBJ2-6; maybe TRBD2 (5 bases). CDR1 and CDR2 from the germline V gene are MNHEY and SVGEGT. V lost 0 bases, J lost 2 bases, and 8 bases lay in between. This CDR3 comprises 16 residues. CDR3 nucleotides: TGTGCCAGCAGTTACTCGAAGAGGGCTGGGGCCAACGTCCTGACTTTC. Its translation: CASSYSKRAGANVLTF.

The chain employs TRBV7-9 and TRBJ2-7; TRBD2 matches 10 bases. J was trimmed by 3 bases and V by 3 bases; bases with no gene match: 8. CDR1 SEHNR and CDR2 FQNEAQ come from the germline V gene (reference sequence). There are 16 residues in the CDR3. The CDR3 here is CASSFSSGTSVYEQYF. CDR3 DNA: TGTGCCAGCAGCTTTTCGTCCGGGACTAGCGTCTACGAGCAGTACTTC.

The rearrangement joins TRBV9 to TRBJ1-4, with D possibly being TRBD1 (6 bases). The CDR3 has 15 residues. Germline V lookup: CDR1 SGDLS, CDR2 YYNGEE. The V gene lost 1 base and the J gene lost 4 bases, with 11 bases spanning the gap. CDR3 sequence reads: CASSVLGAVNEKLFF. The DNA of the CDR3 is TGTGCCAGCAGCGTACTGGGGGCTGTTAATGAAAAACTGTTTTTT.

The genes are TRBV3-1 (or the pseudogene TRBV3-2) and TRBJ1-1; 7 positions match TRBD1. V was pared by 4 bases and J by 1 base, with 3 bases of the junction left unmatched. This CDR3 spans 14 amino acids. Germline loops: CDR1 LGHDT, CDR2 YNNKEL (reference sequence). The CDR3 coding sequence is TGTGCCAGCAGCCCCGGACAGGCGAACACTGAAGCTTTCTTT. It translates to CASSPGQANTEAFF.

The chain uses TRBV5-5 and TRBJ2-1, with D possibly matching TRBD1 (5 bases). The V and J ends lost 2 bases and 6 bases respectively, with 21 bases between them. The length of the CDR3 is 17 residues. CDR1 and CDR2 from the germline V gene are SGHKS and YYEKEE (reference sequence). In nucleotides, the CDR3 is TGTGCCAGCAGCTTTCAGCCAGGACAAAGTCCCCTCAATGAGCAGTTCTTC. Translated, it gives CASSFQPGQSPLNEQFF.

J is TRBJ1-1 and V is TRBV5-8; 7 positions agree with TRBD1. After removal of 2 bases from V and 2 bases from J, the junction contained 6 bases not matched to a gene. The CDR3 spans 15 residues. The germline V gene encodes CDR1 SGHTS and CDR2 YDEGEE. The CDR3 protein is CASSFWTGKNTEAFF. DNA for the CDR3: TGTGCCAGCAGCTTTTGGACAGGCAAAAACACTGAAGCTTTCTTT.